These T cell receptor beta chains were read from a single sample in a study of T cell responses to AZD1222 COVID-19 vaccine. Profiling relied on immunoSEQ multiplex PCR, and the TCRdb table lists in-frame clones only, not all of them. This table has about 110,000 clones, roughly 87% appearing once. Source: peripheral blood, taken 28 days after the second AZD1222 dose. The source is an adult who received the AZD1222 COVID-19 vaccine. Each CDR3 is given with its conserved first and last residue. The order of the fields is J gene, V gene, clone size, D gene, CDR3 DNA, CDR3 protein. The D gene is left open where the match is weak. Rows may omit the clone size; those that give it use once, few, many or a size class.

TRBJ1-1	TRBV6-5	.	TRBD1	TGTGCCAGCAGTCGAGGACAGGGATTAAATGAAGCTTTCTTT	CASSRGQGLNEAFF
TRBJ2-1	TRBV4-1	once	.	TGCGCCAGCAGCCAAGATCCGGCGGGGGCCCGCTCCTACAATGAGCAGTTCTTC	CASSQDPAGARSYNEQFF
TRBJ1-2	TRBV7-8	.	.	TGTGCCAGCAGCTTAGCGGAGGGTGGGCATGGCTACACCTTC	CASSLAEGGHGYTF
TRBJ2-7	TRBV5-5	.	.	TGTGCCAGCAGCTCGTATTACGTGGAGCAGTACTTC	CASSSYYVEQYF
TRBJ1-6	TRBV4-3	.	.	TGCGCCAGCAGCCAAACTCCGGGGGCAGGGAATTCACCCCTCCACTTT	CASSQTPGAGNSPLHF
TRBJ2-1	TRBV7-2	.	.	TGTGCCAGCAGCCCCTCCGGGCATCAGTTCTTC	CASSPSGHQFF
TRBJ1-1	TRBV11-3	.	.	TGTGCCAGCAGCTTAGAGGGCCACACTGAAGCTTTCTTT	CASSLEGHTEAFF
TRBJ2-7	TRBV30	.	.	TGTGCCTGGAGGATACAGGCCTACGAGCAGTACTTC	CAWRIQAYEQYF
TRBJ1-4	TRBV7-9	.	.	TGTGCCAGCAGCTTTGGGCCTGTTTATGCTAATGAAAAACTGTTTTTT	CASSFGPVYANEKLFF
TRBJ2-3	TRBV19	once	.	TGTGCCAGTAGTTCCCCGTGGCCCGGCGGCACAGATACGCAGTATTTT	CASSSPWPGGTDTQYF
TRBJ2-7	TRBV6-2/TRBV6-3	.	.	TGTGCCAGCAGCCAGACTTACGAGCAGTACTTC	CASSQTYEQYF
TRBJ2-2	TRBV7-3	.	.	TGTGCCAGCAGCTTAAGCGTAGCGGAAAACACCGGGGAGCTGTTTTTT	CASSLSVAENTGELFF
TRBJ2-1	TRBV29-1	.	.	TGCAGCGTTTTTTCGGTTGAGCAGTTCTTC	CSVFSVEQFF
TRBJ1-3	TRBV9	.	TRBD1	TGTGCCAGCAGCGAGGGACAGGGGCTCTCTGGAAACACCATATATTTT	CASSEGQGLSGNTIYF
TRBJ2-4	TRBV11-1	.	TRBD2	TGTGCCAGCAGCTTAAGTGTGGGGGGGACCGGCATTCAGTACTTC	CASSLSVGGTGIQYF
TRBJ1-3	TRBV5-5	.	.	TGTGCCAGCACTCACTCTGGAAACACCATATATTTT	CASTHSGNTIYF
TRBJ1-5	TRBV7-9	.	.	TGTGCCAGCAGCTTAGAAGGGGGGCAGCCCCAGCATTTT	CASSLEGGQPQHF
TRBJ2-2	TRBV24-1	.	.	TGTGCCACCAGTCACAACGCGAACACCGGGGAGCTGTTTTTT	CATSHNANTGELFF
TRBJ2-7	TRBV27	.	.	TGTGCCAGCAATCCTTGGGAGGGGGCAAACGAGCAGTACTTC	CASNPWEGANEQYF
TRBJ2-2	TRBV5-1	.	.	TGCGCCAGCAGCTTTCGCGGGGGCGACGGGGAGCTGTTTTTT	CASSFRGGDGELFF
TRBJ2-4	TRBV6-5	few	.	TGTGCCACCCAGTCTTCAAACATTCAGTACTTC	CATQSSNIQYF
TRBJ1-5	TRBV6-5	.	TRBD1	TGTGCCAGCAGTTCGAGCAGGGGGGATCAGCCCCAGCATTTT	CASSSSRGDQPQHF
TRBJ1-2	TRBV5-1	.	TRBD1	TGCGCCAGCAGCCCACAGGGGGAGGCTTATGGCTACACCTTC	CASSPQGEAYGYTF
TRBJ2-3	TRBV24-1	few	.	TGTGCCACCAGTGACCCGGGGGATACGCAGTATTTT	CATSDPGDTQYF
TRBJ1-2	TRBV7-9	.	TRBD1	TGTGCCAGCAGCTTAACAGGGGCGTTAGCTAACTATGGCTACACCTTC	CASSLTGALANYGYTF
TRBJ1-2	TRBV3-1/TRBV3-2	once	.	TGTGCCAGCAGCCGCGCGCGGGGGCATGGCTACACCTTC	CASSRARGHGYTF
TRBJ2-3	TRBV18	.	.	TGTGCCAGCTCACTACGGAGGGGGGGAGCCACAGATACGCAGTATTTT	CASSLRRGGATDTQYF
TRBJ1-3	TRBV14	.	.	TGTGCCAGCAGCATCCAGAGCTCTGGAAACACCATATATTTT	CASSIQSSGNTIYF
TRBJ2-7	TRBV12-3/TRBV12-4	few	.	TGTGCCAGCAGTTTTTTACAGGGCTACGAGCAGTACTTC	CASSFLQGYEQYF
TRBJ1-1	TRBV11-3	.	TRBD1	TGTGCCAGCAGCTTATACAGGGGCACTGAAGCTTTCTTT	CASSLYRGTEAFF
TRBJ2-5	TRBV10-3	.	TRBD1	TGTGCCGCAAAACCGGACAGGACCTTCCAAGAGACCCAGTACTTC	CAAKPDRTFQETQYF
TRBJ2-7	TRBV5-5	.	.	TGTGCCAGCAGCTTGGTACCGGGGCGGTACTCCTACGAGCAGTACTTC	CASSLVPGRYSYEQYF
TRBJ2-7	TRBV27	.	TRBD1	TGTGCCAGCAGTTTAATAGGCAGGGGGGAGCAGTACTTC	CASSLIGRGEQYF
TRBJ1-5	TRBV7-9	.	TRBD1	TGTGCCAGCAGCCCAGACGGGACAGGGATAGTAGGCAATCAGCCCCAGCATTTT	CASSPDGTGIVGNQPQHF
TRBJ2-1	TRBV4-3	.	TRBD2	TGCGCCAGCAGCCAAACAAGGGGGACTAGTAGGAATGAGCAGTTCTTC	CASSQTRGTSRNEQFF
TRBJ2-7	TRBV7-2	.	.	TGTGCCAGCAGCTTCATTGGCAACGAGCAGTACTTC	CASSFIGNEQYF
TRBJ2-7	TRBV27	.	.	TGTGCCAGCAGTTTGTCCAGGGTGGCCTACGAGCAGTACTTC	CASSLSRVAYEQYF
TRBJ1-3	TRBV4-3	.	.	TGCGCCAGCAGCCAAGATCCGGCAGTCCGGGGCACCATATATTTT	CASSQDPAVRGTIYF
TRBJ1-2	TRBV28	.	TRBD1	TGTGCCAGCGGGACAGGGGGCGCCTATGGCTACACCTTC	CASGTGGAYGYTF
TRBJ2-3	TRBV12-3/TRBV12-4	.	.	TGTGCCAGCAGTCCCGGGTTGGATACGCAGTATTTT	CASSPGLDTQYF
TRBJ2-3	TRBV4-1	once	TRBD2	TGCGCCAGCAGCCAAGGGGATACTAGCGGGGGGGCAAATACGCAGTATTTT	CASSQGDTSGGANTQYF
TRBJ2-7	TRBV7-2	.	TRBD2	TGTGCCAGCAGCTTAGAGCGGGGGGACTCCTACGAGCAGTACTTC	CASSLERGDSYEQYF
TRBJ1-2	TRBV18	.	TRBD1	TGTGCCAGCTCACCCGACTTAGGGACAGCTAACTATGGCTACACCTTC	CASSPDLGTANYGYTF
TRBJ1-6	TRBV29-1	.	.	TGCAGCGTTGGAGGGGACACCACCGGGCCCCTCCACTTT	CSVGGDTTGPLHF
TRBJ1-5	TRBV28	.	.	TGTGCCAGCAGCGGGTCGGTAGGGGCTGGGCTGCCCCAGCATTTT	CASSGSVGAGLPQHF
TRBJ1-2	TRBV19	.	.	TGTGCCAGTAGTATTCGGGCAGGGTCTAACTATGGCTACACCTTC	CASSIRAGSNYGYTF
TRBJ2-1	TRBV11-2	.	.	TGTGCCAGCAGCCCCCAAACGCTCGGTGCTGTACAGTTCTTC	CASSPQTLGAVQFF
TRBJ2-1	TRBV5-4	.	.	TGTGCCAGCAGCTTGGACTGGTACAATGAGCAGTTCTTC	CASSLDWYNEQFF
TRBJ2-7	TRBV5-1	once	.	TGCGCCAGCAGCGTCGCGCCGGGGGAAAGGTCCTACGAGCAGTACTTC	CASSVAPGERSYEQYF
TRBJ1-1	TRBV12-3/TRBV12-4	.	TRBD1	TGTGCCAGCAGCTCACAGGGGGCGAGTGCTTTCTTT	CASSSQGASAFF
TRBJ1-1	TRBV18	.	.	TGTGCCAGCTCACCGAGTACAAAGAACACTGAAGCTTTCTTT	CASSPSTKNTEAFF
TRBJ2-3	TRBV7-2	medium-sized	TRBD2	TGTGCCAGCAGCTTAGGGGGAGGGCGGGGACGCGTGGGCACAGATACGCAGTATTTT	CASSLGGGRGRVGTDTQYF
TRBJ2-2	TRBV7-2	.	.	TGTGCCAGCAGCCCAGGGGTGGCGAAGATCGGGGAGCTGTTTTTT	CASSPGVAKIGELFF
TRBJ2-7	TRBV3-1/TRBV3-2	.	.	TGTGCCAGCAGCCAAGATGCCGGCGAGCAGTACTTC	CASSQDAGEQYF